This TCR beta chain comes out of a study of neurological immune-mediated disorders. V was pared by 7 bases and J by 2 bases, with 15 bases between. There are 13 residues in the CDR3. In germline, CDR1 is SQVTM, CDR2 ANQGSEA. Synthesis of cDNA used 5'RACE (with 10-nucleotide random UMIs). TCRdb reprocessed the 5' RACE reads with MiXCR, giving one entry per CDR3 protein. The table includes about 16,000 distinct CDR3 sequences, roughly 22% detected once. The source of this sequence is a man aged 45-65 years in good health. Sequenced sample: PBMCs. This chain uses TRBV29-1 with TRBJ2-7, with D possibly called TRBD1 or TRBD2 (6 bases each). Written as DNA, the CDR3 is TGCAGCGGGTCGAGGGGGGCACCCTACGAGCAGTACTTC. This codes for CSGSRGAPYEQYF.